A selection of T cell receptor beta chains follows, all from one sample in a study of cytomegalovirus exposure and HLA in healthy donors. The assay was immunoSEQ multiplex PCR, and TCRdb's table has in-frame clones only and misses some. The sample contains approximately 140,000 clones, approximately 70% of which appear only once. The sequenced sample was PBMCs. The origin of the receptors is a woman younger than 35 in good health and CMV-seronegative. CDR3s include the opening cysteine and the closing phenylalanine or tryptophan. Fields, in order: D gene, clone size, V gene, J gene, CDR3 protein, CDR3 DNA. D genes are given only for firm matches. A row's size may be missing; if present it is once, few, many or a size class.

D gene: TRBD2
clone size: -
V gene: TRBV5-1
J gene: TRBJ2-5
CDR3 protein: CASSSSGAETQYF
CDR3 DNA: TGCGCCAGCAGCTCGAGCGGGGCAGAGACCCAGTACTTC

D gene: TRBD2
clone size: -
V gene: TRBV9
J gene: TRBJ2-2
CDR3 protein: CASSVIAGGTGELFF
CDR3 DNA: TGTGCCAGCAGCGTCATAGCGGGGGGGACCGGGGAGCTGTTTTTT

D gene: -
clone size: -
V gene: TRBV7-2
J gene: TRBJ1-2
CDR3 protein: CASSFDRIDGYTF
CDR3 DNA: TGTGCCAGCAGCTTTGACAGGATCGATGGCTACACCTTC

D gene: -
clone size: -
V gene: TRBV4-3
J gene: TRBJ1-2
CDR3 protein: CASSQDTGYYGYTF
CDR3 DNA: TGCGCCAGCAGCCAAGACACAGGTTACTATGGCTACACCTTC

D gene: TRBD2
clone size: -
V gene: TRBV14
J gene: TRBJ2-3
CDR3 protein: CASSLRDSGSGTDTQYF
CDR3 DNA: TGTGCCAGCAGCCTAAGAGATAGCGGGAGTGGAACAGATACGCAGTATTTT

D gene: -
clone size: -
V gene: TRBV20-1
J gene: TRBJ2-5
CDR3 protein: CSAVSRETQYF
CDR3 DNA: TGCAGTGCGGTCTCACGGGAGACCCAGTACTTC

D gene: -
clone size: few
V gene: TRBV4-3
J gene: TRBJ2-1
CDR3 protein: CASSQDSLASSAGEQFF
CDR3 DNA: TGCGCCAGCAGCCAAGATAGTCTAGCGTCCTCCGCGGGGGAGCAGTTCTTC

D gene: -
clone size: -
V gene: TRBV2
J gene: TRBJ2-3
CDR3 protein: CASSVGGRTDTQYF
CDR3 DNA: TGTGCCAGCAGTGTGGGGGGGCGCACAGATACGCAGTATTTT

D gene: -
clone size: -
V gene: TRBV6-1
J gene: TRBJ1-5
CDR3 protein: CASSIDSYSNQPQHF
CDR3 DNA: TGTGCCAGCAGTATCGACAGTTATAGCAATCAGCCCCAGCATTTT

D gene: TRBD2
clone size: -
V gene: TRBV10-3
J gene: TRBJ2-1
CDR3 protein: CAISGAVAGERNEQFF
CDR3 DNA: TGTGCCATCAGTGGAGCGGTAGCGGGAGAACGAAATGAGCAGTTCTTC

D gene: TRBD1
clone size: -
V gene: TRBV7-9
J gene: TRBJ1-1
CDR3 protein: CASSPRQGYTEAFF
CDR3 DNA: TGTGCCAGCAGCCCACGACAGGGGTACACTGAAGCTTTCTTT

D gene: TRBD1
clone size: -
V gene: TRBV5-4
J gene: TRBJ1-5
CDR3 protein: CASSPDPGGHQPQHF
CDR3 DNA: TGTGCCAGCAGCCCGGATCCAGGGGGCCATCAGCCCCAGCATTTT

D gene: TRBD2
clone size: -
V gene: TRBV27
J gene: TRBJ2-1
CDR3 protein: CASSRQGATSGPNISSYNEQFF
CDR3 DNA: TGTGCCAGCAGTCGACAGGGAGCGACTAGCGGGCCTAACATTAGCTCCTACAATGAGCAGTTCTTC

D gene: TRBD1
clone size: -
V gene: TRBV5-4
J gene: TRBJ1-1
CDR3 protein: CASSLRGGDRGAEAFF
CDR3 DNA: TGTGCCAGCAGCTTGAGGGGGGGGGACAGGGGAGCTGAAGCTTTCTTT

D gene: TRBD1
clone size: -
V gene: TRBV6-1
J gene: TRBJ1-1
CDR3 protein: CASSGGQRGNTEAFF
CDR3 DNA: TGTGCCAGCAGTGGGGGACAGCGCGGGAACACTGAAGCTTTCTTT

D gene: TRBD1
clone size: -
V gene: TRBV4-1
J gene: TRBJ2-7
CDR3 protein: CASSPRDRSLTYGQYF
CDR3 DNA: TGCGCCAGCAGCCCCCGGGACAGGTCCTTAACCTACGGGCAGTACTTC

D gene: TRBD1
clone size: -
V gene: TRBV7-9
J gene: TRBJ1-1
CDR3 protein: CSSSFHLRGPAEAFF
CDR3 DNA: TGTTCCAGCAGCTTCCATCTCAGGGGGCCTGCTGAAGCTTTCTTT

D gene: TRBD2
clone size: -
V gene: TRBV6-6
J gene: TRBJ2-7
CDR3 protein: CASSPGTSGIEQYF
CDR3 DNA: TGTGCCAGCAGTCCCGGGACTAGCGGGATCGAGCAGTACTTC

D gene: TRBD1
clone size: -
V gene: TRBV10-1
J gene: TRBJ2-1
CDR3 protein: CASSAQTGTEQFF
CDR3 DNA: TGCGCCAGCAGTGCCCAGACAGGGACCGAGCAGTTCTTC

D gene: -
clone size: -
V gene: TRBV19
J gene: TRBJ2-2
CDR3 protein: CASSIPGLTGELFF
CDR3 DNA: TGTGCCAGTAGTATTCCGGGTTTGACCGGGGAGCTGTTTTTT

D gene: TRBD1
clone size: -
V gene: TRBV19
J gene: TRBJ1-5
CDR3 protein: CASSWGTAISNQPQHF
CDR3 DNA: TGTGCCAGTAGCTGGGGGACAGCCATTAGCAATCAGCCCCAGCATTTT

D gene: TRBD2
clone size: few
V gene: TRBV5-4
J gene: TRBJ2-1
CDR3 protein: CASSLGGLAYNEQFF
CDR3 DNA: TGTGCCAGCAGCTTGGGGGGACTAGCCTACAATGAGCAGTTCTTC

D gene: -
clone size: few
V gene: TRBV10-1
J gene: TRBJ1-1
CDR3 protein: CASSASGWANTEAFF
CDR3 DNA: TGCGCCAGCAGCGCATCAGGGTGGGCGAACACTGAAGCTTTCTTT

D gene: -
clone size: -
V gene: TRBV4-3
J gene: TRBJ1-5
CDR3 protein: CASSQEFYSNQPQHF
CDR3 DNA: TGCGCCAGCAGCCAAGAGTTTTATAGCAATCAGCCCCAGCATTTT

D gene: TRBD1
clone size: -
V gene: TRBV7-2
J gene: TRBJ1-5
CDR3 protein: CASSLDRDQPQHF
CDR3 DNA: TGTGCCAGCAGCTTGGACAGGGATCAGCCCCAGCATTTT

D gene: -
clone size: -
V gene: TRBV5-8
J gene: TRBJ2-1
CDR3 protein: CASSLWWSSESSYNEQFF
CDR3 DNA: TGTGCCAGCAGCTTGTGGTGGAGTAGCGAGAGCTCCTACAATGAGCAGTTCTTC

D gene: TRBD2
clone size: -
V gene: TRBV9
J gene: TRBJ2-7
CDR3 protein: CASSPGLAIHEQYF
CDR3 DNA: TGTGCCAGCAGCCCGGGACTAGCAATCCACGAGCAGTACTTC

D gene: TRBD2
clone size: -
V gene: TRBV5-1
J gene: TRBJ2-3
CDR3 protein: CASSLEPGGRPDTQYF
CDR3 DNA: TGCGCCAGCAGCTTGGAGCCGGGGGGGCGGCCAGATACGCAGTATTTT

D gene: -
clone size: -
V gene: TRBV2
J gene: TRBJ1-3
CDR3 protein: CASSDQVPLRNTIYF
CDR3 DNA: TGTGCCAGCAGTGACCAGGTACCACTTAGAAACACCATATATTTT

D gene: -
clone size: -
V gene: TRBV19
J gene: TRBJ2-1
CDR3 protein: CASSIQGRNEQFF
CDR3 DNA: TGTGCCAGTAGTATACAGGGGCGCAATGAGCAGTTCTTC

D gene: TRBD1
clone size: -
V gene: TRBV19
J gene: TRBJ2-6
CDR3 protein: CASSVSRDSSGANVLTF
CDR3 DNA: TGTGCCAGTAGTGTTTCCCGGGACAGCTCTGGGGCCAACGTCCTGACTTTC

D gene: TRBD1
clone size: -
V gene: TRBV2
J gene: TRBJ1-5
CDR3 protein: CASSRRQGPGSNQPQHF
CDR3 DNA: TGTGCCAGCAGTCGACGACAGGGGCCGGGGAGCAATCAGCCCCAGCATTTT

D gene: -
clone size: -
V gene: TRBV6-5
J gene: TRBJ2-4
CDR3 protein: CASSYSGGGAKNIQYF
CDR3 DNA: TGTGCCAGCAGTTACTCAGGGGGGGGAGCCAAAAACATTCAGTACTTC

D gene: -
clone size: few
V gene: TRBV29-1
J gene: TRBJ1-1
CDR3 protein: CSVDSSGFYNTEAFF
CDR3 DNA: TGCAGCGTTGACTCGTCAGGGTTTTACAACACTGAAGCTTTCTTT

D gene: -
clone size: -
V gene: TRBV6-5
J gene: TRBJ1-2
CDR3 protein: CATVNYGYTF
CDR3 DNA: TGTGCCACCGTTAACTATGGCTACACCTTC

D gene: TRBD1
clone size: -
V gene: TRBV7-7
J gene: TRBJ2-5
CDR3 protein: CASSLGGTGVRETQYF
CDR3 DNA: TGTGCTAGCAGCTTAGGCGGGACAGGGGTTCGTGAGACCCAGTACTTC

D gene: TRBD1
clone size: -
V gene: TRBV27
J gene: TRBJ2-3
CDR3 protein: CASSRDRGTDTQYF
CDR3 DNA: TGTGCCAGCAGTAGGGACAGGGGCACAGATACGCAGTATTTT

D gene: TRBD2
clone size: -
V gene: TRBV5-6
J gene: TRBJ2-5
CDR3 protein: CASNQFRGGYQETQYF
CDR3 DNA: TGTGCCAGCAACCAATTCCGGGGGGGGTACCAAGAGACCCAGTACTTC

D gene: -
clone size: -
V gene: TRBV6-5
J gene: TRBJ1-2
CDR3 protein: CASSYRNRDSGYTF
CDR3 DNA: TGTGCCAGCAGTTACCGCAACCGGGATTCTGGCTACACCTTC

D gene: -
clone size: once
V gene: TRBV5-8
J gene: TRBJ2-5
CDR3 protein: CASLYSGPQSAQYF
CDR3 DNA: TGTGCCAGCCTATATAGCGGTCCTCAATCCGCCCAGTACTTC

D gene: -
clone size: -
V gene: TRBV7-8
J gene: TRBJ1-2
CDR3 protein: CASSFDRTDYGYTF
CDR3 DNA: TGTGCCAGCAGCTTCGACAGGACCGACTATGGCTACACCTTC

D gene: TRBD2
clone size: few
V gene: TRBV14
J gene: TRBJ2-1
CDR3 protein: CASSLAGGPKQFF
CDR3 DNA: TGTGCCAGCAGCCTAGCGGGAGGGCCGAAACAGTTCTTC

D gene: -
clone size: -
V gene: TRBV11-2
J gene: TRBJ1-5
CDR3 protein: CASSSGSGNQPQHF
CDR3 DNA: TGTGCCAGCAGCTCAGGGTCAGGCAATCAGCCCCAGCATTTT

D gene: -
clone size: -
V gene: TRBV11-2
J gene: TRBJ1-3
CDR3 protein: CASSFGSSGNTIYF
CDR3 DNA: TGTGCCAGCAGCTTTGGCAGCTCTGGAAACACCATATATTTT

D gene: TRBD1
clone size: -
V gene: TRBV5-1
J gene: TRBJ1-1
CDR3 protein: CASSLEGRGDEAFF
CDR3 DNA: TGCGCCAGCAGCTTGGAGGGCAGGGGGGATGAAGCTTTCTTT

D gene: -
clone size: -
V gene: TRBV30
J gene: TRBJ1-5
CDR3 protein: CAFQKGSGGAEGPQHF
CDR3 DNA: TGTGCCTTCCAGAAGGGAAGTGGGGGGGCAGAGGGGCCCCAGCATTTT